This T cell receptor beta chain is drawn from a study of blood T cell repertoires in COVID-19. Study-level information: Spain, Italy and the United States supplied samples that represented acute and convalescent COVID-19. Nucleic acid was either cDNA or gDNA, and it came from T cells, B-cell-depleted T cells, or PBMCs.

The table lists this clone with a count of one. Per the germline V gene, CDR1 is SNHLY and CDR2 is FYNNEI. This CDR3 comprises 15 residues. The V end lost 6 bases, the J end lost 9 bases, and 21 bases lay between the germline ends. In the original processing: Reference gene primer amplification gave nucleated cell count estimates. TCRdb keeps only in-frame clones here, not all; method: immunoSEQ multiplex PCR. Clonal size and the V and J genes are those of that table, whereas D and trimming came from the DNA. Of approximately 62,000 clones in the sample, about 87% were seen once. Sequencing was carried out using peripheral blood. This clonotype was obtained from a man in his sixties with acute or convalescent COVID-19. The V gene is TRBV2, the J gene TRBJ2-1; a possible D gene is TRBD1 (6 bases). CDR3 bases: TGTGCCAGCAGCCCCACTAGGGTAGGGGGAGCTGAGCAGTTCTTC. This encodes CASSPTRVGGAEQFF.